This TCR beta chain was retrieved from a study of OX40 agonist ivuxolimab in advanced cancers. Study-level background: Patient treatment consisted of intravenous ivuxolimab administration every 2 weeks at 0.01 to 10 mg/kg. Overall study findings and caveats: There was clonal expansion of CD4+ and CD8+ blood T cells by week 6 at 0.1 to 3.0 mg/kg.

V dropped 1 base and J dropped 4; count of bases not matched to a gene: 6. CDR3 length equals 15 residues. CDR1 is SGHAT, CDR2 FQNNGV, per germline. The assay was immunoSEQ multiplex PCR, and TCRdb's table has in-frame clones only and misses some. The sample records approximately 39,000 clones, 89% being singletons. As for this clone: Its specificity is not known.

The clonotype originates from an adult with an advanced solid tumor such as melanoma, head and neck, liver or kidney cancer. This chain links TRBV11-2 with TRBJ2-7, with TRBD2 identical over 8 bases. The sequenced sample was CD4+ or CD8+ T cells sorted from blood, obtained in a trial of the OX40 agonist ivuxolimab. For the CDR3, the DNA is TGTGCCAGCAGCTTAGGAAGCGGGGGACCTTACGAGCAGTACTTC. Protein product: CASSLGSGGPYEQYF.